This T cell receptor beta chain was identified in a study of blood T cell repertoires in COVID-19. Across the whole study: Donors in the United States, Italy and Spain gave samples during acute or convalescent COVID-19. Nucleic acid was either cDNA or gDNA, and it came from T cells, B-cell-depleted T cells, or PBMCs.

V lost 1 base to trimming and J lost 7 bases, with 17 bases between them. CDR1 and CDR2 from the germline V gene are LGHNA and YNFKEQ. This CDR3 is 17 amino acids long. As processed by the authors: Estimation of nucleated cell counts relied on the amplification of reference gene primers. TCRdb's copy holds only in-frame clones and misses some; the assay was immunoSEQ multiplex PCR. D and trimming come from the DNA, and the V and J calls and clone size come from that table. The sample records approximately 73,000 clones, 81% being singletons. This clone was picked up a small number of times. The sequenced sample consisted of peripheral blood. The J gene is TRBJ1-6, the V gene TRBV4-2; D is ambiguous. The receptor comes from a woman between 65 and 79 years old with acute or convalescent COVID-19. CDR3 sequence reads: CASSQGVGGFMNSPLHF. In DNA, the CDR3 is TGTGCCAGCAGCCAAGGAGTGGGAGGTTTTATGAATTCACCCCTCCACTTT.